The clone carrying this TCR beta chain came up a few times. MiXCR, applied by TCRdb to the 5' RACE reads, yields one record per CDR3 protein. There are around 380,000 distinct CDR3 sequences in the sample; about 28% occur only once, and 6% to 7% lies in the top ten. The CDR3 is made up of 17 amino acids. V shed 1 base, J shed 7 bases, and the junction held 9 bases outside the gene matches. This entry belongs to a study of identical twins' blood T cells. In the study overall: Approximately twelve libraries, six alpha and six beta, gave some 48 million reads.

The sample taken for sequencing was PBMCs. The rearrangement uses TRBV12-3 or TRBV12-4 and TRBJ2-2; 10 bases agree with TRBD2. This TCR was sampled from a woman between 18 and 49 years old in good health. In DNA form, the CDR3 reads TGTGCCAGCAGTTTAGGCCTAGCGGGAGCGGGGCACGGGGAGCTGTTTTTT. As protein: CASSLGLAGAGHGELFF.